This T cell receptor (beta chain) was profiled in a study of blood T cell repertoires in COVID-19. Study details: Spain, Italy and the United States supplied samples that represented acute and convalescent COVID-19. Sample material is recorded as cDNA or gDNA derived from T cells, B-cell-depleted T cells, or PBMCs.

CDR3 length: 12 amino acids. From germline, CDR1 is GTSNPN and CDR2 SVGIG (reference sequence). The V and J ends lost 3 bases and 4 bases respectively, with 9 bases between them. In the original analysis: Amplifying reference gene primers gave estimates of nucleated cell counts. Generated by immunoSEQ multiplex PCR, the TCRdb table keeps only in-frame clones and is missing some. V and J calls and clone size are as listed in that table; D and trimming were resolved from the DNA. The sample carries roughly 120,000 clones, 82% recorded once. The chain joins TRBV30 to TRBJ1-2; a possible D gene is TRBD1 (6 bases). The sequence was collected from a man aged 65-85 years with acute or convalescent COVID-19. Sequencing input: peripheral blood. CDR3: CAWRGGGYGYTF. The CDR3 DNA reads as TGTGCCTGGAGGGGAGGGGGCTATGGCTACACCTTC.